This T cell receptor beta chain was sequenced in a study of PD-L1 blockade in urothelial cancer. General observations from the study: Durable-benefit patients had greater expansion of tumor-associated blood clones at 3 weeks.

Stated time point: pretreatment peripheral blood. For this clone: What it binds is unknown.

The CDR3 is 15 amino acids. The germline CDR1 and CDR2 sequences are MGHRA and YSYEKL. Germline trimming cut 2 bases from V and 3 bases from J; bases unmatched to any gene: 5. Spike-ins of synthetic TCR analog templates went into each PCR. Here immunoSEQ multiplex PCR was the method, and the copy in TCRdb shows in-frame clones only, minus some. In the table there are over 100,000 clones, approximately 88% of which are singletons. This TCR came from a man aged 45-60 years with urothelial cancer. This specimen was PBMCs, taken around atezolizumab (anti-PD-L1) treatment. V is TRBV4-1 and J is TRBJ2-3, with 7 bases identical to TRBD2. The chain's CDR3 is CASSQRREVTDTQYF. The CDR3 region has the DNA TGCGCCAGCAGCCAACGTCGGGAGGTAACAGATACGCAGTATTTT.